The 8 T cell receptor beta chains reported below all come from one sample, sequenced in a study of cytomegalovirus exposure and HLA in healthy donors. The PCR ran on 60 Vbeta and 13 Jbeta primers. Clones were sequenced by immunoSEQ multiplex PCR, and TCRdb holds only the in-frame ones, with some missing. The sample consists of approximately 75,000 clones, around 84% of them appearing once. The sample was PBMCs. The receptors derive from a man aged 65 to 79 in good health and CMV-seropositive.

This clone was seen only a few times. The chain combines TRBV27 with TRBJ2-5; 9 nucleotides align to TRBD1. This CDR3 has 14 residues. Germline values: CDR1 MNHEY, CDR2 SMNVEV (reference sequence). The ends lost 5 bases at V and 5 bases at J; junction bases unmatched: 6. CDR3 DNA sequence: TGTGCCAGCAGTGCCTGGACAGGGGAGGAGACCCAGTACTTC. Protein: CASSAWTGEETQYF.

In its sample, this clone was seen a few times. The V gene is TRBV2, the J gene TRBJ2-1; 7 bases fit TRBD2. V shed 6 bases and J 4 bases; nucleotides not matched to a gene: 9. Germline lookup yields CDR1 SNHLY and CDR2 FYNNEI. This CDR3 spans 15 amino acids. The CDR3, as DNA: TGTGCCAGCAGCCCCATTGGCGGGGGTTACAATGAGCAGTTCTTC. It specifies CASSPIGGGYNEQFF. Supplemented by reference TRBV2 and TRBJ2-1, the full variable domain reads EPEVTQTPSHQVTQMGQEVILRCVPISNHLYFYWYRQILGQKVEFLVSFYNNEISEKSEIFDDQFSVERPDGSNFTLKIRSTKLEDSAMYFCASSPIGGGYNEQFFGPGTRLTVL.

The CDR3 region has the DNA TGCAGCGTAACTTCGGGACAGTTGGTCGGATTGGGCTACACCTTC. Its translation: CSVTSGQLVGLGYTF. V usage is TRBV29-1 and J usage is TRBJ1-2; 7 positions agree with TRBD1. This CDR3 comprises 15 residues. V shed 6 bases, J shed 8 bases, and the junction held 18 bases outside the gene matches. Germline-derived CDR1 and CDR2 are SQVTM and ANQGSEA.

This clone was counted once. This sequence joins TRBV27 and TRBJ1-5, with 7 bases aligning to TRBD1. The V gene end was trimmed by 9 bases and the J gene end by 5 bases; junction bases not matched to a gene: 7. The CDR3 length is 13 residues. CDR1 MNHEY and CDR2 SMNVEV come from the germline V gene (reference sequence). In DNA form, the CDR3 reads TGTGCCAGACGACAGGGTCGGGATCAGCCCCAGCATTTT. The encoded protein is CARRQGRDQPQHF.

The V call is TRBV7-2, the J call TRBJ2-5, with 10 bases identical to TRBD1. The CDR3 covers 14 residues. Germline lookup yields CDR1 SGHTA and CDR2 FQGNSA. V gave up 5 bases and J gave up 4 bases; unmatched junction bases: 4. CDR3 amino acids: CASSQDRGRETQYF. CDR3 in DNA: TGTGCCAGCAGCCAGGACAGGGGGAGAGAGACCCAGTACTTC.

This clone was counted a few times. The chain carries TRBV7-3 and TRBJ2-5; 7 bases map to TRBD2. Trimming removed 2 bases from V and 9 bases from J; junction bases left unmatched: 6. The CDR3 contains 13 residues. Looked up from germline, CDR1 is SGHTA and CDR2 is FQGTGA. Here the CDR3 reads CASSLVLRGAQYF. CDR3 DNA: TGTGCCAGCAGCTTAGTGCTCCGGGGGGCCCAGTACTTC.

The V gene is TRBV7-9, the J gene TRBJ2-7, with D uncertain. Germline CDR1 is SEHNR and CDR2 is FQNEAQ (reference sequence). The CDR3 runs 13 residues. The V gene lost 6 bases and the J gene lost 9 bases, with 18 bases spanning the gap. CDR3 amino acids: CASSRDTRDVQYF. CDR3 in DNA: TGTGCCAGCAGTAGAGACACCCGCGATGTGCAGTACTTC. Full variable domain (outside the CDR3, taken from reference TRBV7-9 and TRBJ2-7): DTGVSQNPRHKITKRGQNVTFRCDPISEHNRLYWYRQTLGQGPEFLTYFQNEAQLEKSRLLSDRFSAERPKGSFSTLEIQRTEQGDSAMYLCASSRDTRDVQYFGPGTRLTVT.

The chain couples TRBV30 to TRBJ2-3, with 7 bases lining up with TRBD1. The V and J ends lost 5 bases and 2 bases, in that order; junction bases with no gene match: 10. CDR1 GTSNPN and CDR2 SVGIG come from the germline V gene (reference sequence). The CDR3 has 15 amino acids. CDR3 sequence: CAWGMGDSYTDTQYF. CDR3 nucleotide sequence: TGTGCCTGGGGGATGGGGGACAGTTACACAGATACGCAGTATTTT. The entire variable domain, with the rest obtained from reference TRBV30 and TRBJ2-3, is as follows: SQTIHQWPATLVQPVGSPLSLECTVEGTSNPNLYWYRQAAGRGLQLLFYSVGIGQISSEVPQNLSASRPQDRQFILSSKKLLLSDSGFYLCAWGMGDSYTDTQYFGPGTRLTVL.